These T cell receptor beta chains were read from a single sample in a study of cytomegalovirus exposure and HLA in healthy donors. Assay used: immunoSEQ multiplex PCR; TCRdb lists only in-frame clones, some missing. Here the sample spans some 150,000 clones, about two thirds being singletons. Material: PBMCs. These receptor sequences come from a woman aged 40 to 50 in good health and CMV-seronegative. CDR3s include the opening cysteine and the closing phenylalanine or tryptophan. Each record gives: V gene, J gene, CDR3 protein.

V: TRBV4-2; J: TRBJ2-1; CDR3: CASSPKGSGGGYEQFF
V: TRBV29-1; J: TRBJ2-6; CDR3: CSVGPGQSGANVLTF
V: TRBV4-2; J: TRBJ2-7; CDR3: CASKGDRDYEQYF
V: TRBV18; J: TRBJ2-5; CDR3: CTSSGLAGVEETQYF
V: TRBV5-4; J: TRBJ1-4; CDR3: CASSSPGTGSEKLFF
V: TRBV30; J: TRBJ2-1; CDR3: CAWRERDRPYNEQFF
V: TRBV7-9; J: TRBJ2-5; CDR3: CASSRDSAQETQYF
V: TRBV12-5; J: TRBJ2-2; CDR3: CASGLDTRTGELFF
V: TRBV4-3; J: TRBJ2-2; CDR3: CASSATSTGPGELFF
V: TRBV18; J: TRBJ2-5; CDR3: CASSPKREETQYF
V: TRBV7-2; J: TRBJ2-6; CDR3: CASSLGTTNSVLTF
V: TRBV4-1; J: TRBJ1-1; CDR3: CASSQAGSNTEAFF
V: TRBV15; J: TRBJ1-5; CDR3: CATSRDQDQPQHF
V: TRBV28; J: TRBJ2-7; CDR3: CASETIRGTYEQYF
V: TRBV5-6; J: TRBJ1-1; CDR3: CASSPGTGAGMGNTEAFF
V: TRBV5-6; J: TRBJ1-1; CDR3: CASSLGAEIEAFF
V: TRBV28; J: TRBJ2-5; CDR3: CASSFFDRQETQYF
V: TRBV29-1; J: TRBJ1-1; CDR3: CSVAEAFF
V: TRBV7-9; J: TRBJ1-4; CDR3: CASSFVAGHEKLFF
V: TRBV2; J: TRBJ2-5; CDR3: CASRTFGTEQETQYF
V: TRBV27; J: TRBJ1-4; CDR3: CASSLWTGGNEKLFF
V: TRBV27; J: TRBJ1-3; CDR3: CASSLRLNEGGNTIYF
V: TRBV15; J: TRBJ2-5; CDR3: CATSRRPETQYF
V: TRBV2; J: TRBJ1-1; CDR3: CASSQQGVTEAFF
V: TRBV4-3; J: TRBJ2-3; CDR3: CASSQGLAGDWWKGTDTQYF
V: TRBV4-2; J: TRBJ2-2; CDR3: CASSPKAGNTGELFF
V: TRBV30; J: TRBJ1-2; CDR3: CAWSVQQGRGYGYTF
V: TRBV19; J: TRBJ1-5; CDR3: CASSMEVYQPQHF
V: TRBV5-1; J: TRBJ1-6; CDR3: CASSLKRQGAPSPLHF
V: TRBV6-5; J: .; CDR3: CASTSAYEQYF
V: TRBV4-1; J: TRBJ2-7; CDR3: CASSRGTGTAGGEQYF
V: TRBV2; J: TRBJ2-3; CDR3: CASSNSGGDTDTQYF
V: TRBV2; J: TRBJ1-2; CDR3: CASSTGPNYGYTF
V: TRBV6-1; J: TRBJ1-5; CDR3: CASTPQAGGNQPQHF
V: TRBV30; J: TRBJ1-2; CDR3: CAWSYYPGYGYTF
V: TRBV25-1; J: TRBJ1-3; CDR3: CATVGSGASGNTIYF
V: TRBV30; J: TRBJ2-3; CDR3: CASPGGGTDTQYF
V: TRBV28; J: TRBJ2-7; CDR3: CASSLTGAPSYEQYF
V: TRBV30; J: TRBJ2-5; CDR3: CAWSDFLAGKETQYF
V: TRBV7-3; J: TRBJ2-3; CDR3: CASSLTSGGLTDTQYF
V: TRBV7-9; J: TRBJ2-5; CDR3: CATTGEETQYF
V: TRBV4-2; J: TRBJ2-2; CDR3: CASSQAGDLATGELFF
V: TRBV5-1; J: TRBJ1-5; CDR3: CASSLEGGNQPQHF
V: TRBV5-1; J: TRBJ2-3; CDR3: CASSLDNRGSTDTQYF
V: TRBV4-1; J: TRBJ2-7; CDR3: CASSQGPPGAYEQYF
V: TRBV10-3; J: TRBJ1-2; CDR3: CAILTSGSAGYTF
V: TRBV6-6; J: TRBJ2-2; CDR3: CASSYSQPGTGELFF
V: TRBV4-2; J: TRBJ2-3; CDR3: CASSQDQRGGLGIRADTQYF
V: TRBV19; J: TRBJ2-2; CDR3: CASSILRGAGTGELFF
V: TRBV6-4; J: TRBJ2-5; CDR3: CATWTSGVGEETQYF
V: TRBV19; J: TRBJ1-2; CDR3: CASSIKADYGYTF
V: TRBV10-3; J: TRBJ2-1; CDR3: CAITSGLLNEQFF